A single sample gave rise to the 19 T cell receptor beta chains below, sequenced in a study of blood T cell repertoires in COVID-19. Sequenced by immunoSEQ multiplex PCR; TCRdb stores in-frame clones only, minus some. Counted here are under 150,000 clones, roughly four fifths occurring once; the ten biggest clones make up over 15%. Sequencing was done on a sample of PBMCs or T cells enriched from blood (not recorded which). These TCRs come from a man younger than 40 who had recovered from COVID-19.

This CDR3 reads CASSQIAGNTGELFF. The CDR3, as DNA: TGTGCCAGCAGCCAGATAGCGGGGAACACCGGGGAGCTGTTTTTT. The chain combines TRBV14 with TRBJ2-2; TRBD2 matches at 7 bases. This CDR3 has 15 amino acids. V dropped 3 bases and J dropped 1; count of bases not matched to a gene: 2. CDR1 SGHDN and CDR2 FVKESK come from the germline V gene.

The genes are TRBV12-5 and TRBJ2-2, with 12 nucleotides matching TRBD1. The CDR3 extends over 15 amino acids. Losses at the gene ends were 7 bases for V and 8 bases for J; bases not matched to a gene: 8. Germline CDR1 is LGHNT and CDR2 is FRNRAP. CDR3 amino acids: CASDKGTGGAGELFF. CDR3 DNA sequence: TGTGCTAGTGATAAAGGGACAGGGGGCGCGGGGGAGCTGTTTTTT.

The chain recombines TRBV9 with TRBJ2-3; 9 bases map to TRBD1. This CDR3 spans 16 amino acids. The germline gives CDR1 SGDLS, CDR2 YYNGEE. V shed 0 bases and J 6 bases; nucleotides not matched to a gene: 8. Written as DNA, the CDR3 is TGTGCCAGCAGCGTAGGAGGGACAGGGTTTATCGATACGCAGTATTTT. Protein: CASSVGGTGFIDTQYF.

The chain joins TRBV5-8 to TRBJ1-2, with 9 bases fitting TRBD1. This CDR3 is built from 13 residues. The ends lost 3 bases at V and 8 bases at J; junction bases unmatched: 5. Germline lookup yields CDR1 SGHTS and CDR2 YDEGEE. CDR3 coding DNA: TGTGCCAGCAGCTCGGGACAGGGTAGCGGCTACACCTTC. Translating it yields CASSSGQGSGYTF.

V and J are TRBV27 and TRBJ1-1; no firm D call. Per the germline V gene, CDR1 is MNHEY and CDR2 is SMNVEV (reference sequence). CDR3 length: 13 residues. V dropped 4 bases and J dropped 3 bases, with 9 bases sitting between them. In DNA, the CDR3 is TGTGCCAGCAGTTCCTCCCGGTACACTGAAGCTTTCTTT. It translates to CASSSSRYTEAFF.

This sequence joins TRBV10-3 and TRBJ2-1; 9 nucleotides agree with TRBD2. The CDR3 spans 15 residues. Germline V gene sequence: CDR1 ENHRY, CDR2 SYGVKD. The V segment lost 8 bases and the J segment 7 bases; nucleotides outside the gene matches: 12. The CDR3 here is CAIALAGATENEQFF. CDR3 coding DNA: TGTGCCATCGCTTTAGCGGGAGCGACGGAAAATGAGCAGTTCTTC.

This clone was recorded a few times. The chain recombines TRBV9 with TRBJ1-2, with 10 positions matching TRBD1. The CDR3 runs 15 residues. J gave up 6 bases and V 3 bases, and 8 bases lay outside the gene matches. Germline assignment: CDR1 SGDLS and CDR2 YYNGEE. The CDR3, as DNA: TGTGCCAGCAGCGCGGGGGACAGGGGCGGGAATGGCTACACCTTC. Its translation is CASSAGDRGGNGYTF.

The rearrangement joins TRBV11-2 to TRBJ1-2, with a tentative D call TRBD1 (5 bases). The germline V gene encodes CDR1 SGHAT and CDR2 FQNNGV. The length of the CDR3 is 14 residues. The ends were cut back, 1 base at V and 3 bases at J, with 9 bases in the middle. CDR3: CASSLVGGDYGYTF. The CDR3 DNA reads TGTGCCAGCAGCTTAGTGGGGGGGGACTATGGCTACACCTTC.

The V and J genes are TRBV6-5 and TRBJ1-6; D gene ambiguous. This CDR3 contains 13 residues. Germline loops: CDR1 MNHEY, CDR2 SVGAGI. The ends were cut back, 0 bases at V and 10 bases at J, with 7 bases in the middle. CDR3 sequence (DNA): TGTGCCAGCAGTTACTCTGGGAGATCACCCCTCCACTTT. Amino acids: CASSYSGRSPLHF.

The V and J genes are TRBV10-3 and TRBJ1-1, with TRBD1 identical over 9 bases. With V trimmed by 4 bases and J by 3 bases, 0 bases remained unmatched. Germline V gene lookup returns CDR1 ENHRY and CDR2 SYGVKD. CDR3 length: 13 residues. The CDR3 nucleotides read TGTGCCATCAGTGGGGACAGGGACACTGAAGCTTTCTTT. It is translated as CAISGDRDTEAFF.

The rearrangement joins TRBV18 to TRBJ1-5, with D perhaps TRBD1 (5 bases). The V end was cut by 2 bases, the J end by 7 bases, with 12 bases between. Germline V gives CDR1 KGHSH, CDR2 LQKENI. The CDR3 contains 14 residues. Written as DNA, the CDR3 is TGTGCCAGCTCACCAGGAGGGGTGGACCAGCCCCAGCATTTT. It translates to CASSPGGVDQPQHF.

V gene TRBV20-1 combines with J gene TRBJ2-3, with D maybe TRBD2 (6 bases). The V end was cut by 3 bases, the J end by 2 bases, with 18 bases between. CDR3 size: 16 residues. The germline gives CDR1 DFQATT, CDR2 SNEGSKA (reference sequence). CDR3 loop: CSASRLEVRYTDTQYF. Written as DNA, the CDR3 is TGCAGTGCTAGTCGACTAGAAGTGAGATACACAGATACGCAGTATTTT.

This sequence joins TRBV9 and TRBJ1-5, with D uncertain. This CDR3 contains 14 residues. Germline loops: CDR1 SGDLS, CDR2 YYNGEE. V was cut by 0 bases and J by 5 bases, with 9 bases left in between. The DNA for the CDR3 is TGTGCCAGCAGCGTAGGAGTAGATCATCAGCCCCAGCATTTT. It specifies CASSVGVDHQPQHF.

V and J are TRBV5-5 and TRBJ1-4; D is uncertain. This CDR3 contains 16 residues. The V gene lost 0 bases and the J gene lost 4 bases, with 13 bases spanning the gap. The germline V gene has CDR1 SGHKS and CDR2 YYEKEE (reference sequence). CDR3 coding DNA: TGTGCCAGCAGCTTGGCCGGTAAACAGTTTAATGAAAAACTGTTTTTT. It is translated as CASSLAGKQFNEKLFF.

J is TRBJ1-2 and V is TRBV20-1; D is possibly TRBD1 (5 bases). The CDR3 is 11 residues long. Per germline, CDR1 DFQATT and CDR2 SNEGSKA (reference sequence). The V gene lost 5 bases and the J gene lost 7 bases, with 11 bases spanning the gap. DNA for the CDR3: TGCAGTGCTGCGGGGGGTGGTGGCTACACCTTC. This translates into CSAAGGGGYTF.

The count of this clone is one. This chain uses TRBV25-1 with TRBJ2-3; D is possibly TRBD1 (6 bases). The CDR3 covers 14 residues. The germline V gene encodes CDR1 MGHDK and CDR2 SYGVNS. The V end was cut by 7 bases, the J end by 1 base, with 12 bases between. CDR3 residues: CASIGAGGTDTQYF. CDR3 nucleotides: TGTGCCAGCATCGGGGCAGGGGGCACAGATACGCAGTATTTT.

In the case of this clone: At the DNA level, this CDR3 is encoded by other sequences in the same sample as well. As DNA, the CDR3 is TGCGCCAGCAGCTTGGACAGATTGAACACTGAAGCTTTCTTT. It is translated as CASSLDRLNTEAFF. This chain uses TRBV5-1 with TRBJ1-1, with D hard to call. Germline CDR1 and CDR2: SGHRS and YFSETQ. The length of the CDR3 is 14 residues. Trimming stripped 0 bases from V and 0 bases from J, with 6 bases between.

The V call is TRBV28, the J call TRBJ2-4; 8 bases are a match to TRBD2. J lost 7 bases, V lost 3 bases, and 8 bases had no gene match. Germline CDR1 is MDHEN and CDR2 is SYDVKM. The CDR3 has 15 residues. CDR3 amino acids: CASSFLSGGMNIQYF. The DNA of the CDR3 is TGTGCCAGCAGTTTCTTATCGGGAGGGATGAACATTCAGTACTTC.

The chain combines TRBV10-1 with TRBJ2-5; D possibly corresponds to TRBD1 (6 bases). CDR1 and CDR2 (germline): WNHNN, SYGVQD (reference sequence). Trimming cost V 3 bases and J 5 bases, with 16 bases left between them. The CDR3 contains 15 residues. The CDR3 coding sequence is TGCGCCAGCAGTGATAAGACAGGTCCCCGGGAGACCCAGTACTTC. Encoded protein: CASSDKTGPRETQYF.